This T cell receptor (beta chain) came from a study of blood T cell repertoires in COVID-19. The authors' processing: Estimation of nucleated cell counts was performed using reference gene primer amplification. Sequencing used immunoSEQ multiplex PCR; TCRdb keeps in-frame clones, though not all of them. That table gives V, J and clone size, and the DNA gave D and trimming. The data contain over 200,000 clones, 75% to 90% of them singletons. Recovered Cohort 3 donors showed two negative PCRs, clearance, or symptom resolution. Sequencing used PBMCs or T cells enriched from blood (not recorded which). The clonotype comes from a man aged 40-49 years who had recovered from COVID-19.

The CDR3 sequence: CASSPGGQGGTEAFF. The CDR3 region has the DNA TGTGCCAGCAGCCCTGGCGGACAGGGCGGCACTGAAGCTTTCTTT. The gene calls are TRBV9 and TRBJ1-1; 8 bases map to TRBD1. Germline lookup yields CDR1 SGDLS and CDR2 YYNGEE. The CDR3 spans 15 residues. V lost 4 bases to trimming and J lost 4 bases; unmatched junction nucleotides: 9.